Listed here is a single TCR beta chain. This CDR3 spans 20 amino acids. The germline V gene has CDR1 MDHEN and CDR2 SYDVKM. After removal of 6 bases from V and 3 bases from J, the junction contained 22 bases not matched to a gene. Assay used: immunoSEQ multiplex PCR; TCRdb lists only in-frame clones, some missing. Of around 510,000 clones in the sample, roughly 79% were seen once. This specimen comes from a study of shared clonotypes between healthy human individuals. Without sorting, samples used approximately 99 million PBMCs for genomic DNA. The rearrangement uses TRBV28 and TRBJ2-5; 10 positions match TRBD2. Sequenced sample: PBMCs. The receptor's source is a woman aged 40 to 55 in good health. Some clones in this sample may be carry-over from other donors' samples. The CDR3 DNA follows: TGTGCCAGCAGAAGGGGGCAGCGGGAGGGCCTTGGCCTTTCGGAAGAGACCCAGTACTTC. It yields the protein CASRRGQREGLGLSEETQYF.